This T cell receptor beta chain emerged from a study of radiation and T cells in renal cell carcinoma. The study, taken as a whole, reports: From baseline, blood top tumor clonotypes peaked at 2 weeks post-radiation. No pretreatment tumor biopsies were available for baseline clonotypes.

The time point denotes: baseline pretreatment blood. This sample's treatment: 15 Gy SBRT to primary tumor, nephrectomy 4 weeks later. Blood was sampled at baseline, 2 weeks and 4 weeks after SBRT. This renal cell carcinoma was of the clear cell type. Some clones are missing from TCRdb's copy, which holds only in-frame ones; the method was immunoSEQ multiplex PCR. The sample yields just over 95,000 clones, 86% seen once. In regard to this clone: Its specificity is unknown.

The germline CDR1 and CDR2 sequences are SGHRS and YFSETQ. The CDR3 has 17 amino acids. The V segment lost 0 bases and the J segment 0 bases; nucleotides outside the gene matches: 3. The sequence came from a man between 50 and 59 years old with renal cell carcinoma. This specimen was blood, taken from a patient whose treatment included radiotherapy and nephrectomy. The chain carries TRBV5-1 and TRBJ1-3, with TRBD1 identical over 10 bases. CDR3 loop: CASSLGTGGNSGNTIYF. The CDR3 nucleotides are TGCGCCAGCAGCTTGGGGACAGGGGGTAACTCTGGAAACACCATATATTTT.